This TCR beta chain was captured by sequencing in a study of cytomegalovirus exposure and HLA in healthy donors. The validation cohort, a group of 130 or so subjects, included the donors and was separate from the approximately 650-subject first cohort. Note on this clone: The antigen is unknown.

J was trimmed by 0 bases and V by 4 bases; bases with no gene match: 10. CDR1 SGDLS and CDR2 YYNGEE come from the germline V gene. This CDR3 comprises 18 residues. The table came from immunoSEQ multiplex PCR; TCRdb's copy has only in-frame clones and leaves some out. This sample has about 72,000 clones, with 90% to 95% found just once. Regarding the study as a whole: Subsequent analysis found a tendency for first-cohort TCR clusters to co-occur within the 120 or so validation repertoires. Listed as cytomegalovirus-associated were approximately 160 TCR beta chains. Most TCR sequences were seen very rarely across donors, but some public TCRs occurred in many.

This receptor was taken from a woman in her late teens or twenties in good health and CMV-seronegative. The chain joins TRBV9 to TRBJ2-6, with TRBD2 identical over 7 bases. Sequencing was done on a sample of PBMCs. The DNA of the CDR3 is TGTGCCAGCAGCTCTCAAACTGGGGGGGGCTCTGGGGCCAACGTCCTGACTTTC. This codes for CASSSQTGGGSGANVLTF.